This T cell receptor (beta chain) was sequenced during a study of beta chain features in type 1 diabetes. The investigators reverse transcribed all of the isolated RNA, so they sequenced expressed TCRB transcripts. The read count averaged around 4 million across naive, central memory and regulatory T cell samples. Assay: immunoSEQ multiplex PCR; the TCRdb copy retains only in-frame clones and omits some. This table holds 600,000 to 750,000 clones, around an eighth found once. The purity of all sorted populations exceeded 95%. Regarding the study as a whole: Relative to healthy donors, patients appeared to have naive, central memory and Treg TCRB repertoires that were more similar. Shortening of TCRB CDR3s, moderate but significant, appeared in all four CD4+ subsets of Type 1 diabetes patients.

This clone was detected only a few times. Its antigen remains unknown. V gave up 5 bases and J gave up 2 bases, with 18 bases separating them. CDR3 size: 16 residues. The germline V gene encodes CDR1 MNHNY and CDR2 SVGAGI (reference sequence). The chain recombines TRBV6-6 with TRBJ2-5, with TRBD2 as a possible D gene (6 bases). The sequencing input was naive CD4+ T cells from blood. The sequence was obtained from a man younger than 40 with type 1 diabetes. The chain's CDR3 is CASSQHSGSYQETQYF. In DNA form, the CDR3 reads TGTGCCAGCAGTCAGCATAGCGGATCCTATCAAGAGACCCAGTACTTC.